The 26 T cell receptor beta chains listed next were all sequenced from one sample in a study of blood T cell repertoires in COVID-19. Measured with immunoSEQ multiplex PCR; TCRdb has only the in-frame clones, and not every one. The data contain approximately 320,000 clones, roughly 85% of them seen just once; the ten biggest clones take up approximately 7.6%. The sequencing input was peripheral blood. These TCRs come from a human donor in a cohort sampled during active COVID-19.

The chain employs TRBV3-1 (or the pseudogene TRBV3-2) and TRBJ1-2; D remains ambiguous. The CDR3 runs to 13 residues. Per germline, CDR1 LGHDT and CDR2 YNNKEL (reference sequence). With 1 base removed from V and 6 bases from J, the gap between germline ends came to 9 bases. The CDR3 loop reads CASSQVVGDGYTF. The CDR3 DNA reads as TGTGCCAGCAGCCAAGTCGTAGGAGATGGCTACACCTTC.

The chain has TRBV10-3 and TRBJ1-1, with D tentatively TRBD1 (5 bases). V was pared by 7 bases and J by 4 bases, with 19 bases between. CDR3 length equals 15 residues. Germline V gives CDR1 ENHRY, CDR2 SYGVKD. CDR3 coding DNA: TGTGCCATCACCATAGATAGCAGGGTTGGCACTGAAGCTTTCTTT. Its translation: CAITIDSRVGTEAFF.

This clone came up once. The V and J genes are TRBV5-1 and TRBJ1-1; D is perhaps TRBD1 (6 bases). The CDR3 covers 14 residues. CDR1 and CDR2 from the germline V gene are SGHRS and YFSETQ. V was pared by 4 bases and J by 5 bases, with 15 bases between. CDR3 sequence reads: CASSNRQRGTEAFF. The CDR3 region has the DNA TGCGCCAGCAGCAACCGACAGAGGGGGACTGAAGCTTTCTTT.

The chain employs TRBV12-5 and TRBJ2-5; no firm D call. The germline V gene encodes CDR1 LGHNT and CDR2 FRNRAP. Trimming left V 2 bases short and J 4 bases short, with 2 bases between. The CDR3 totals 11 residues. CDR3 nucleotides: TGTGCTAGTGGTTTGCTAGAGACCCAGTACTTC. Its translation is CASGLLETQYF. Supplemented by reference TRBV12-5 and TRBJ2-5, the full variable domain reads DARVTQTPRHKVTEMGQEVTMRCQPILGHNTVFWYRQTMMQGLELLAYFRNRAPLDDSGMPKDRFSAEMPDATLATLKIQPSEPRDSAVYFCASGLLETQYFGPGTRLLVL.

The CDR3 sequence: CSVGPSSGGSRTQYF. In DNA, the CDR3 is TGCAGCGTTGGACCCTCTAGCGGCGGGAGTCGTACGCAGTATTTT. This rearrangement joins TRBV29-1 to TRBJ2-3; 7 nucleotides agree with TRBD2. V was pared by 4 bases and J by 8 bases, with 15 bases of the junction left unmatched. In germline, CDR1 is SQVTM, CDR2 ANQGSEA. CDR3 length: 15 residues.

The chain employs TRBV5-1 and TRBJ1-1; a possible D gene is TRBD1 (5 bases). The germline V gene encodes CDR1 SGHRS and CDR2 YFSETQ. The CDR3 totals 16 residues. V lost 4 bases, J lost 2 bases, and 18 bases lay in between. CDR3 amino acids: CASSPNRQSPNTEAFF. CDR3 DNA: TGCGCCAGCAGCCCCAATCGACAGAGCCCTAACACTGAAGCTTTCTTT.

The chain employs TRBV6-5 and TRBJ1-2; possible D gene TRBD1, 6 bases. Germline loops: CDR1 MNHEY, CDR2 SVGAGI. This CDR3 is built from 16 residues. Trimming removed 0 bases at V and 5 bases at J, with 16 bases between. Here the CDR3 reads CASSYSNSGDLYGYTF. In nucleotides, the CDR3 is TGTGCCAGCAGTTACTCGAATTCAGGGGATCTTTATGGCTACACCTTC.

This clone was observed a handful of times. The chain carries TRBV12-3 or TRBV12-4 and TRBJ1-6; D not resolved. The CDR3 loop spans 13 amino acids. V was trimmed by 3 bases and J by 10 bases, leaving 10 bases between them. Here the CDR3 reads CASSLGNHSPLHF. The CDR3 DNA follows: TGTGCCAGCAGTTTGGGCAATCACTCACCCCTCCACTTT.

This clone showed up just once. V and J are TRBV27 and TRBJ2-5; tentative D call: TRBD1 (5 bases). The CDR3 runs 14 residues. V dropped 3 bases and J dropped 7 bases, with 15 bases sitting between them. CDR1 and CDR2 (germline): MNHEY, SMNVEV (reference sequence). Here the CDR3 reads CASSFNPGYGTQYF. The CDR3 nucleotides read TGTGCCAGCAGTTTTAATCCAGGGTATGGGACCCAGTACTTC.

The CDR3 coding sequence is TGTGCCAGCAGTGATCCCGAGAGTAAGGTGCGGTTTCAGCCCCAGCATTTT. Encoded protein: CASSDPESKVRFQPQHF. The chain recombines TRBV6-1 with TRBJ1-5, with no clear D. The length of the CDR3 is 17 residues. Per germline, CDR1 MNHNS and CDR2 SASEGT. V shed 3 bases and J shed 6 bases, with 21 bases lying between them.

J is TRBJ1-2 and V is TRBV14, with D uncertain. CDR1 and CDR2 from the germline V gene are SGHDN and FVKESK. The CDR3 covers 14 residues. Between the trimmed V and J ends, which lost 4 bases and 5 bases, there was a span of 14 bases. As DNA, the CDR3 is TGTGCCAGCAGCCGGCCGGGAGGATGGTATGGCTACACCTTC. This translates into CASSRPGGWYGYTF.

There are many counts of this clone. The CDR3 bases are TGCGCCAGCAGTAAATTACCCGGGACAGGAAACACCGGGGAGCTGTTTTTT. Translated, it gives CASSKLPGTGNTGELFF. The chain is built from TRBV10-1 and TRBJ2-2, with 8 bases identical to TRBD1. The CDR3 extends over 17 amino acids. CDR1 is WNHNN, CDR2 SYGVQD, per germline (reference sequence). The trim removed 5 bases at V and 2 bases at J, leaving 10 bases unmatched.

This chain connects TRBV27 to TRBJ1-2, with D possibly matching TRBD1 (5 bases). The germline gives CDR1 MNHEY, CDR2 SMNVEV (reference sequence). V lost 10 bases to trimming and J lost 9 bases, with 21 bases between them. This CDR3 contains 13 residues. The CDR3 sequence is CATVPGGGGSYTF. The CDR3 DNA sequence: TGTGCCACGGTCCCGGGGGGAGGAGGCAGCTACACCTTC.

The rearrangement links TRBV14 to TRBJ1-2, with D possibly being TRBD1 (6 bases). Trimming removed 0 bases at V and 4 bases at J, with 12 bases between. The CDR3 is made up of 15 amino acids. Germline CDR1 reads SGHDN; CDR2 reads FVKESK. In nucleotides, the CDR3 is TGTGCCAGCAGCCAAGATCAAGGGGGAGCCTATGGCTACACCTTC. This translates into CASSQDQGGAYGYTF.

The chain has TRBV20-1 and TRBJ1-1; perhaps TRBD1 as D (6 bases). This CDR3 region has 9 residues. V shed 6 bases and J shed 9 bases, with 8 bases lying between them. CDR1 and CDR2 from the germline V gene are DFQATT and SNEGSKA (reference sequence). Here the CDR3 DNA reads TGCAGTGCAGGGGGTAAAGCTTTCTTT. As protein: CSAGGKAFF.

V usage is TRBV6-5 and J usage is TRBJ1-3; D is possibly TRBD1 (5 bases). The CDR3 contains 15 residues. The germline CDR1 and CDR2 sequences are MNHEY and SVGAGI. The ends were cut back, 5 bases at V and 6 bases at J, with 17 bases in the middle. The CDR3 DNA sequence: TGTGCCAGCAGTCAGGGTTCCCTCACTCCAAACACCATATATTTT. The encoded protein is CASSQGSLTPNTIYF.

This chain links TRBV5-6 with TRBJ1-2, with D hard to call. The V end was cut by 4 bases, the J end by 6 bases, with 19 bases between. The germline V gene encodes CDR1 SGHDT and CDR2 YYEEEE. The CDR3 contains 15 residues. The CDR3 region has the DNA TGTGCCAGCAGCACAGAAAACGCAGAATGGAATGGCTACACCTTC. Translation: CASSTENAEWNGYTF.

This chain uses TRBV5-1 with TRBJ1-1, with TRBD1 as a possible D gene (6 bases). V gave up 0 bases and J gave up 0 bases, with 12 bases separating them. Germline CDR1 and CDR2: SGHRS and YFSETQ. There are 16 residues in the CDR3. The CDR3 region is CASSLDRDPMNTEAFF. The CDR3 bases are TGCGCCAGCAGCTTGGACAGGGACCCCATGAACACTGAAGCTTTCTTT.

CDR3 DNA: TGTGCCAGCTCACCGGCGGGGGGGACCTTATGGGAGCAGTACTTC. Translating gives CASSPAGGTLWEQYF. This chain uses TRBV18 with TRBJ2-7, with 9 bases aligning to TRBD2. This CDR3 has 15 amino acids. Germline CDR1 reads KGHSH; CDR2 reads LQKENI. The J segment lost 7 bases and the V segment lost 3 bases, leaving 10 bases of the junction unmatched. Looking up the rest from reference TRBV18 and TRBJ2-7 gives the full variable domain: NAGVMQNPRHLVRRRGQEARLRCSPMKGHSHVYWYRQLPEEGLKFMVYLQKENIIDESGMPKERFSAEFPKEGPSILRIQQVVRGDSAAYFCASSPAGGTLWEQYFGPGTRLTVT.

The genes are TRBV3-1 (or the pseudogene TRBV3-2) and TRBJ2-1; 9 bases are shared with TRBD2. In germline, CDR1 is LGHDT, CDR2 YNNKEL (reference sequence). With V trimmed by 0 bases and J by 4 bases, 7 bases remained unmatched. The CDR3 covers 17 residues. CDR3 in amino acids: CASSQDWGTSGYNEQFF. CDR3 DNA sequence: TGTGCCAGCAGCCAAGATTGGGGAACTAGCGGGTACAATGAGCAGTTCTTC.

The rearrangement joins TRBV19 to TRBJ1-1; 10 bases align to TRBD1. Germline V CDR1 and CDR2: LNHDA, SQIVND (reference sequence). V was pared by 5 bases and J by 5 bases, with 8 bases of the junction left unmatched. The CDR3 has 15 residues. The CDR3 region is CASSQPGQGKTEAFF. The DNA of the CDR3 is TGTGCCAGTAGTCAACCGGGACAGGGGAAGACTGAAGCTTTCTTT.

At least ten counts were recorded for this clone. This rearrangement joins TRBV19 to TRBJ1-2; 8 nucleotides align to TRBD1. This CDR3 has 14 residues. CDR1 is LNHDA, CDR2 SQIVND, per germline (reference sequence). The V segment lost 6 bases and the J segment 3 bases; nucleotides outside the gene matches: 6. The CDR3 DNA is TGTGCCAGTAGGACACCGGGACAGGACTATGGCTACACCTTC. It yields the protein CASRTPGQDYGYTF.

This sequence joins TRBV29-1 and TRBJ1-2; 9 bases map to TRBD1. From germline, CDR1 is SQVTM and CDR2 ANQGSEA. The V segment lost 6 bases and the J segment 7 bases; nucleotides outside the gene matches: 9. The length of the CDR3 is 13 residues. CDR3 sequence (DNA): TGCAGCGTGGGGGGGACAGGGAGTACTGGCTACACCTTC. Amino acid sequence: CSVGGTGSTGYTF.

This chain links TRBV6-5 with TRBJ1-5, with D possibly TRBD1 on 6 matching bases. The CDR3 has 14 amino acids. The germline CDR1 and CDR2 sequences are MNHEY and SVGAGI. Trimming pared 5 bases from V and 0 bases from J, leaving 8 bases between. The CDR3 DNA reads TGTGCCAGCAGTAGGGACATTAGCAATCAGCCCCAGCATTTT. Translating gives CASSRDISNQPQHF.

The chain recombines TRBV30 with TRBJ1-4; the D is unclear. CDR1 GTSNPN and CDR2 SVGIG come from the germline V gene (reference sequence). The V end lost 8 bases, the J end lost 0 bases, and 7 bases lay between the germline ends. There are 12 residues in the CDR3. CDR3 nucleotide sequence: TGTGCCGCGGCGGCAACTAATGAAAAACTGTTTTTT. Encoded protein: CAAAATNEKLFF.

The V call is TRBV2, the J call TRBJ1-2; no firm D call. Germline V gives CDR1 SNHLY, CDR2 FYNNEI. Trimming shortened V by 1 base and J by 8 bases, and 14 bases separated the two germline ends. The CDR3 is 14 amino acids. CDR3 sequence reads: CASSEDIFVQGYTF. CDR3 bases: TGTGCCAGCAGTGAAGACATCTTCGTTCAAGGCTACACCTTC.